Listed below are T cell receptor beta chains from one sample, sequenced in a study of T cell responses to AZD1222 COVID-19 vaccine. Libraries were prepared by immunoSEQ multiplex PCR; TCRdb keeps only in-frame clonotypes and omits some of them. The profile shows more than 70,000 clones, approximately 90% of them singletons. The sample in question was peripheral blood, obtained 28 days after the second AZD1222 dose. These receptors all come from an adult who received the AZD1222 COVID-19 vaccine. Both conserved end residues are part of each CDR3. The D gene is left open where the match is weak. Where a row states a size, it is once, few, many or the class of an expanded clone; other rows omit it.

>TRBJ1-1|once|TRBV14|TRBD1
TGTGCCAGCAGCCAAGAGGGACAGGTGTGGGGTGAAGCTTTCTTT
CASSQEGQVWGEAFF
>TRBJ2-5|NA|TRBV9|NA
TGTGCCAGCAGCGCCCCAGTCGGAATGGGGCAAGAGACCCAGTACTTC
CASSAPVGMGQETQYF
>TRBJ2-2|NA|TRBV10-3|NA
TGTGCCATCAGGACCCCCAACACCGGGGAGCTGTTTTTT
CAIRTPNTGELFF
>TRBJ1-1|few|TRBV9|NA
TGTGCCAGCAGCGTAGACGGGGACACTGAAGCTTTCTTT
CASSVDGDTEAFF
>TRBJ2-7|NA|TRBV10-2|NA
TGCGCCAGCAGTGAAATTACTCCTTCCTACGAGCAGTACTTC
CASSEITPSYEQYF
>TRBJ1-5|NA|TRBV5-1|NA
TGCGCCAGCAGCTTGGAAGGGAATAGCAATCAGCCCCAGCATTTT
CASSLEGNSNQPQHF
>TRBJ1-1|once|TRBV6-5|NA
TGTGCCAGCAGTTGGAATGGGGAGGCGAACACTGAAGCTTTCTTT
CASSWNGEANTEAFF
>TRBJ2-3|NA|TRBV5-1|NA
TGCGCCAGCAGCTTGTTTAACTACTCCCCCACAGATACGCAGTATTTT
CASSLFNYSPTDTQYF
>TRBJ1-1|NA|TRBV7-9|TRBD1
TGTGCCAGCAGCGTGGAGTGGACAGGGGACGAAGCTTTCTTT
CASSVEWTGDEAFF
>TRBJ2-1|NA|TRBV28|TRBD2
TGTGCCAGCAGGGGACTAGCGGGATTCTCCTACAATGAGCAGTTCTTC
CASRGLAGFSYNEQFF
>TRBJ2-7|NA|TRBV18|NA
TGTGCCAGCTCACCAGGGGGAGTCTACGAGCAGTACTTC
CASSPGGVYEQYF
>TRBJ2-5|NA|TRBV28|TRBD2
TGTGCCAGCAGGCCCGGGGGGGCGGGCGAAGAGACCCAGTACTTC
CASRPGGAGEETQYF
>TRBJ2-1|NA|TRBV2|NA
TGTGCCAGCAGCTCTCAGGGGTGGGGTTATGACAATGAGCAGTTCTTC
CASSSQGWGYDNEQFF
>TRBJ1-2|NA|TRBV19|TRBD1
TGTGCCAGTAGTATGGCAGGGGGGACAGTTGCTAACTATGGCTACACCTTC
CASSMAGGTVANYGYTF
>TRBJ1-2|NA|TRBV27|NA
TGTGCCAGCAGTTTGATGGGGGCGGGCGGCTACACCTTC
CASSLMGAGGYTF
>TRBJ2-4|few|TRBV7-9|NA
TGTGCCAGCAGCCCAGACTTGGGGGCTCTCATTCAGTACTTC
CASSPDLGALIQYF
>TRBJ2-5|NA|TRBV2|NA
TGTGCCAGCGGTTTGGGTGGCAGGGAGACCCAGTACTTC
CASGLGGRETQYF
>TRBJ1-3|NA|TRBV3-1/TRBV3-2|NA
TGTGCCAGCAGCCCCGTCGACAAGGGACTGTGTTCTGGAAACACCATATATTTT
CASSPVDKGLCSGNTIYF
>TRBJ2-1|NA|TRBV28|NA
TGTGCCAGCAGTCCCGAGGGGGGGGAGGGCTACAATGAGCAGTTCTTC
CASSPEGGEGYNEQFF
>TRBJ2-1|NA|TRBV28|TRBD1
TGTGCCAGCAGTTTAGGTTCCGGGACAGCCCCCTACAATGAGCAGTTCTTC
CASSLGSGTAPYNEQFF
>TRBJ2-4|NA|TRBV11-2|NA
TGTGCCAGCAGCTTAGAGGGTGCTAGAGGAGACATTCAGTACTTC
CASSLEGARGDIQYF
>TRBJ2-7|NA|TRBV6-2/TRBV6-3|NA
TGTGCCAGCAGTTACTCAGCAGGCGGCGAGCAGTACTTC
CASSYSAGGEQYF
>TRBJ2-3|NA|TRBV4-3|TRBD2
TGCGCCAGCAGCCGTACTAGCGGGAGGGCCCCAGATACGCAGTATTTT
CASSRTSGRAPDTQYF
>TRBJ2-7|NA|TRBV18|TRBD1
TGTGCCAGCTCACCGGCAGGGGGCAGATACGAGCAGTACTTC
CASSPAGGRYEQYF
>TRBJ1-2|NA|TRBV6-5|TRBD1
TGTGCCAGCAGTTACTCCAGACAGGGGTTACTTTATGGCTACACCTTC
CASSYSRQGLLYGYTF
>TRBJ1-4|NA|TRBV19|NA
TGTGCCAGTAGTTCGAGGGGGAGCGATTCTAATGAAAAACTGTTTTTT
CASSSRGSDSNEKLFF
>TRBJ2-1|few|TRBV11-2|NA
TGTGCCAGCAGCTTATTGGATGAGCAGTTCTTC
CASSLLDEQFF
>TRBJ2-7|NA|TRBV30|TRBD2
TGTGCCTGGAGTGTACGGGCGGGAGGGCGCACCTACGAGCAGTACTTC
CAWSVRAGGRTYEQYF
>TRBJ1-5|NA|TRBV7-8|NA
TGTGCCAGCAGCTTAGTCGGGGGCGCCAATCAGCCCCAGCATTTT
CASSLVGGANQPQHF
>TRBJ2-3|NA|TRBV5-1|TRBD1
TGCGCCAGCAGCTTGCAGGGACAGCGGCAGTATTTT
CASSLQGQRQYF
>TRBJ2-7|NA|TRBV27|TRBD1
TGTGCCAGCAGTTTATGGGGACAGGAACTCTACGAGCAGTACTTC
CASSLWGQELYEQYF
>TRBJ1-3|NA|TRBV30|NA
TGTGCCTGGAGGATGGGTGCTGGAAACACCATATATTTT
CAWRMGAGNTIYF
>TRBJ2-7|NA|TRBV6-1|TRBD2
TGTGCCAGCAGTGAGAACCTAGCGGGAGTGGGTGAGCAGTACTTC
CASSENLAGVGEQYF
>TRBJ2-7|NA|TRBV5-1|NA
TGCGCCAGCAGCTTGGCCAGTGTGGTCTCCTACGAGCAGTACTTC
CASSLASVVSYEQYF
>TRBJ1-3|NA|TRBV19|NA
TGTGCCAGTAGTATAGTCGGAGCTGGAAACACCATATATTTT
CASSIVGAGNTIYF
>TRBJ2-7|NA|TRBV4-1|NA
TGCGCCAGCAGCCTAAGTGGTGAGTTGCCCTCCGAGCAGTACTTC
CASSLSGELPSEQYF
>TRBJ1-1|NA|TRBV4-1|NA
TGCGCCAGCAGCCAAGTTTTTTGGGGCAGCACTGAAGCTTTCTTT
CASSQVFWGSTEAFF
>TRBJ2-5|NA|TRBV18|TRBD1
TGTGCCAGCTCACCGCGCAGGGGGAGTGAGACCCAGTACTTC
CASSPRRGSETQYF
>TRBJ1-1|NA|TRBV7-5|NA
TGTGTCAGAAGCTTAGAGGGAACAATGAACACTGAAGCTTTCTTT
CVRSLEGTMNTEAFF
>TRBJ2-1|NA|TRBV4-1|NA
TGCGCCAGCAGCCAAACGAACAATGAGCAGTTCTTC
CASSQTNNEQFF
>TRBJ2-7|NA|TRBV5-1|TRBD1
TGCGCCAGCAGCTTGGCGGGACAGGACGACGAGCAGTACTTC
CASSLAGQDDEQYF
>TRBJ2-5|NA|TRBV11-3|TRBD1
TGTGCCAGCAGCTTCCGGACAGGGGGCAGGGAGACCCAGTACTTC
CASSFRTGGRETQYF
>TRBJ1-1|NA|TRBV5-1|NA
TGCGCCAGCAGCTTGGTGGGCGAGAGACGAATGAACACTGAAGCTTTCTTT
CASSLVGERRMNTEAFF
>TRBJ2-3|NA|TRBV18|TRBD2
TGTGCCAGCTCACCATTTGCGGGAGGCACAGATACGCAGTATTTT
CASSPFAGGTDTQYF
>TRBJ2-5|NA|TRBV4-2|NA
TGTGCCAGCAGCCAACTCGGACCGGAGGTGACCCAGTACTTC
CASSQLGPEVTQYF
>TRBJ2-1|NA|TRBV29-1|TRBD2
TGCAGCGCCCGAAGGGGGACTAGCGGGGGATTCAATGAGCAGTTCTTC
CSARRGTSGGFNEQFF
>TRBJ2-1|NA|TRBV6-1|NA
TGTGCCAGCAGGGAAAGCGGCGCCAGCTCCTACAATGAGCAGTTCTTC
CASRESGASSYNEQFF